This record looks at one TCR beta chain sequence and its context. This CDR3 has 14 amino acids. V dropped 5 bases and J dropped 4 bases, with 10 bases sitting between them. Germline CDR1 and CDR2: SGHTS and YDEGEE. This record comes from a study of blood T cell repertoires in COVID-19. At the level of the study: Sites in the United States, Italy and Spain provided acute and convalescent COVID-19 samples. The analysed material was cDNA or gDNA that came from T cells, B-cell-depleted T cells, or PBMCs.

Authors' processing steps: Estimation of nucleated cell counts was performed using reference gene primer amplification. Profiling relied on immunoSEQ multiplex PCR, and the TCRdb table lists in-frame clones only, not all of them. That table supplies the V and J calls and clone size; D and trimming were determined from the DNA. This sample carries over 70,000 clones, approximately 80% of them seen once, and the ten largest clones take more than 6.5%. The chain combines TRBV5-8 with TRBJ2-6; D is unclear. Material: peripheral blood. The TCR sequence derives from a man in his 70s with acute or convalescent COVID-19. The CDR3: CASSKIEGANVLTF. The CDR3 bases are TGTGCCAGCAGTAAGATAGAGGGGGCCAACGTCCTGACTTTC.